This is a list of T cell receptor beta chains from one sample in a study of response to subunit inactivated influenza vaccine. TCRdb passed the RT-PCR reads through MiXCR, listing each CDR3 protein once. The sample contains 650,000 to 800,000 distinct CDR3 sequences, approximately 15% of which appear only once. Sequences were derived from PBMCs from blood, sampled less than 15 days before vaccination. The receptors were sampled from a man in his fifties who received an inactivated influenza vaccine. Both conserved end residues are part of each CDR3. The D gene is left open where the match is weak. Clone size is not always given. Where it is, it says once, few, many or a class for expanded clones.

j_call: TRBJ1-4
v_call: TRBV15
clone_size: .
d_call: .
cdr3_nt: TGTGCCACCAGCAGGGACAGAACAACTAATGAAAAACTGTTTTTT
cdr3_aa: CATSRDRTTNEKLFF

j_call: TRBJ2-3
v_call: TRBV10-3
clone_size: .
d_call: TRBD1
cdr3_nt: TGTGCCATCAGTGATGGGACAGGGGGCACGAATACGCAGTATTTT
cdr3_aa: CAISDGTGGTNTQYF

j_call: TRBJ2-3
v_call: TRBV7-8
clone_size: few
d_call: TRBD1
cdr3_nt: TGTGCCAGCAGCTTAGCGGGACAGCTGACAGATACGCAGTATTTT
cdr3_aa: CASSLAGQLTDTQYF

j_call: TRBJ2-7
v_call: TRBV27
clone_size: few
d_call: .
cdr3_nt: TGTGCCAGCAGTTTACACAGGGGGGGGTACTACGAGCAGTACTTC
cdr3_aa: CASSLHRGGYYEQYF

j_call: TRBJ2-3
v_call: TRBV9
clone_size: .
d_call: TRBD1
cdr3_nt: TGTGCCAGCAGCGTAGACCAGGGGGCCACAGATACGCAGTATTTT
cdr3_aa: CASSVDQGATDTQYF

j_call: TRBJ1-1
v_call: TRBV5-1
clone_size: many
d_call: .
cdr3_nt: TGCGCCAGCAGCGCTGGACTCCGTGAACCTGAAGCTTTCTTT
cdr3_aa: CASSAGLREPEAFF

j_call: TRBJ1-6
v_call: TRBV12-3/TRBV12-4
clone_size: many
d_call: .
cdr3_nt: TGTGCCAGCAGTTTAACAGGGAATTCACCCCTCCACTTT
cdr3_aa: CASSLTGNSPLHF

j_call: TRBJ2-2
v_call: TRBV11-2
clone_size: few
d_call: TRBD2
cdr3_nt: TGTGCCAGCAGCTTCCCCCTCAGCGGGGGAAACACCGGGGAGCTGTTTTTT
cdr3_aa: CASSFPLSGGNTGELFF

j_call: TRBJ1-1
v_call: TRBV10-3
clone_size: .
d_call: .
cdr3_nt: TGTGCCATCAGGGGACATCTGAACACTGAAGCTTTCTTT
cdr3_aa: CAIRGHLNTEAFF

j_call: TRBJ2-3
v_call: TRBV15
clone_size: .
d_call: .
cdr3_nt: TGTGCCACCAGCAGGGGACCGCGGGGTACAGATACGCAGTATTTT
cdr3_aa: CATSRGPRGTDTQYF

j_call: TRBJ2-2
v_call: TRBV28
clone_size: .
d_call: TRBD2
cdr3_nt: TGTGCCAGCAGTCCGACTAGCGGGAGATCCGCCGGGGAGCTGTTTTTT
cdr3_aa: CASSPTSGRSAGELFF

j_call: TRBJ2-2
v_call: TRBV5-1
clone_size: .
d_call: .
cdr3_nt: TGCGCCAGCAGCTTGGAGGCTGGGCCCACCGGGGAGCTGTTTTTT
cdr3_aa: CASSLEAGPTGELFF

j_call: TRBJ2-5
v_call: TRBV5-1
clone_size: .
d_call: TRBD1
cdr3_nt: TGCGCCAGCAGCGTAGCCGGGACAGGGGGCCAGTACCAAGAGACCCAGTACTTC
cdr3_aa: CASSVAGTGGQYQETQYF

j_call: TRBJ2-2
v_call: TRBV6-2/TRBV6-3
clone_size: .
d_call: TRBD1
cdr3_nt: TGTGCCAGCAGCCCAAGGGACAGGAGGGATGTCGGGGAGCTGTTTTTT
cdr3_aa: CASSPRDRRDVGELFF

j_call: TRBJ1-2
v_call: TRBV10-3
clone_size: .
d_call: .
cdr3_nt: TGTGCCATCACTGAGAACGACTATGGCTACACCTTC
cdr3_aa: CAITENDYGYTF

j_call: TRBJ2-2
v_call: TRBV10-3
clone_size: .
d_call: .
cdr3_nt: TGTGCCATCAGAGCCGGGACCTCCGCCGGGGAGCTGTTTTTT
cdr3_aa: CAIRAGTSAGELFF

j_call: TRBJ1-2
v_call: TRBV24-1
clone_size: few
d_call: .
cdr3_nt: TGTGCCACCAGTGATGGCGGGCGGGGCTACTATGGCTACACCTTC
cdr3_aa: CATSDGGRGYYGYTF

j_call: TRBJ1-1
v_call: TRBV27
clone_size: few
d_call: .
cdr3_nt: TGTGCCAGCAGTTTGCGGGGGCTGGTCACTGAAGCTTTCTTT
cdr3_aa: CASSLRGLVTEAFF

j_call: TRBJ2-1
v_call: TRBV4-3
clone_size: .
d_call: .
cdr3_nt: TGCGCCAGCAGCCAAGATGCGGGCGTTCGGTACAATGAGCAGTTCTTC
cdr3_aa: CASSQDAGVRYNEQFF

j_call: TRBJ2-5
v_call: TRBV2
clone_size: few
d_call: .
cdr3_nt: TGTGCCAGCAGTGAGAGTATACCACAAGAGACCCAGTACTTC
cdr3_aa: CASSESIPQETQYF

j_call: TRBJ2-2
v_call: TRBV7-6
clone_size: few
d_call: TRBD2
cdr3_nt: TGTGCCAGCAGCCCCCACGGGAGGGGCGGGGAGCTGTTTTTT
cdr3_aa: CASSPHGRGGELFF

j_call: TRBJ2-3
v_call: TRBV29-1
clone_size: few
d_call: .
cdr3_nt: TGCAGCGTTGAATGGGCGAGGAAAAGCACAGATACGCAGTATTTT
cdr3_aa: CSVEWARKSTDTQYF

j_call: TRBJ2-5
v_call: TRBV7-6
clone_size: few
d_call: .
cdr3_nt: TGTGCCAGCAGCTTAGGGATCTCAGTCGAGGCACAAGAGACCCAGTACTTC
cdr3_aa: CASSLGISVEAQETQYF

j_call: TRBJ2-7
v_call: TRBV4-1
clone_size: .
d_call: TRBD1
cdr3_nt: TGCGCCAGCAGCCACTCCGGGACAGGGGGAATCTACGAGCAGTACTTC
cdr3_aa: CASSHSGTGGIYEQYF

j_call: TRBJ2-7
v_call: TRBV5-8
clone_size: .
d_call: TRBD2
cdr3_nt: TGTGCCAGCAGCTTGATTAGCGGGAGGGCCGGCGAGCAGTACTTC
cdr3_aa: CASSLISGRAGEQYF

j_call: TRBJ2-2
v_call: TRBV6-1
clone_size: .
d_call: .
cdr3_nt: TGTGCCAGCAGTGAAATAGTTACCGGGGGGCTGTTTTTT
cdr3_aa: CASSEIVTGGLFF

j_call: TRBJ2-7
v_call: TRBV5-5
clone_size: .
d_call: .
cdr3_nt: TGTGCCAGCAGCCGGCGGGGCAGGGAAGGCGAGCAGTACTTC
cdr3_aa: CASSRRGREGEQYF

j_call: TRBJ1-2
v_call: TRBV6-2/TRBV6-3
clone_size: few
d_call: .
cdr3_nt: TGTGCCAGCAGTTACTCGGCCGGCTACACCTTC
cdr3_aa: CASSYSAGYTF

j_call: TRBJ1-1
v_call: TRBV3-1
clone_size: many
d_call: .
cdr3_nt: TGTGCCAGCAGCCAACCTCATCGAACTGAAGCTTTCTTT
cdr3_aa: CASSQPHRTEAFF

j_call: TRBJ1-5
v_call: TRBV6-2/TRBV6-3
clone_size: few
d_call: .
cdr3_nt: TGTGCCAGCAGCGGACAGACTTATAGCAATCAGCCCCAGCATTTT
cdr3_aa: CASSGQTYSNQPQHF

j_call: TRBJ1-2
v_call: TRBV2
clone_size: .
d_call: TRBD1
cdr3_nt: TGTGCCAGCAGTGACAGGGGGCTCGCCTATGGCTACACCTTC
cdr3_aa: CASSDRGLAYGYTF

j_call: TRBJ2-1
v_call: TRBV15
clone_size: .
d_call: .
cdr3_nt: TGTGCCACCAGCAGAGATTCTCTTGGGGGCAATGAGCAGTTCTTC
cdr3_aa: CATSRDSLGGNEQFF

j_call: TRBJ2-5
v_call: TRBV5-1
clone_size: .
d_call: TRBD1
cdr3_nt: TGCGCCAGCAGCTCGGGACAGGGAGGGGGAGAGACCCAGTACTTC
cdr3_aa: CASSSGQGGGETQYF

j_call: TRBJ1-2
v_call: TRBV25-1
clone_size: few
d_call: .
cdr3_nt: TGTGCCAGCAGTGCAACCGTTATGGCAGGGAGCTACACCTTC
cdr3_aa: CASSATVMAGSYTF

j_call: TRBJ2-3
v_call: TRBV12-3/TRBV12-4
clone_size: .
d_call: .
cdr3_nt: TGTGCCAGCAGTCGACTGTACAGCACAGATACGCAGTATTTT
cdr3_aa: CASSRLYSTDTQYF

j_call: TRBJ2-1
v_call: TRBV20-1
clone_size: .
d_call: .
cdr3_nt: TGCAGTGCTTTACAGGAGCGAGGGTACAATGAGCAGTTCTTC
cdr3_aa: CSALQERGYNEQFF

j_call: TRBJ2-3
v_call: TRBV4-1
clone_size: few
d_call: .
cdr3_nt: TGCGCCAGCAGCCAATCAGGCTTGAGAACAGATACGCAGTATTTT
cdr3_aa: CASSQSGLRTDTQYF

j_call: TRBJ1-2
v_call: TRBV12-3/TRBV12-4
clone_size: few
d_call: .
cdr3_nt: TGTGCCAGCAGTTTGGACACCCGGGGGTATGGCTACACCTTC
cdr3_aa: CASSLDTRGYGYTF

j_call: TRBJ1-1
v_call: TRBV2
clone_size: .
d_call: TRBD1
cdr3_nt: TGTGCCAGCATCAAGGGACAGCTAAACACTGAAGCTTTCTTT
cdr3_aa: CASIKGQLNTEAFF

j_call: TRBJ2-2
v_call: TRBV6-2/TRBV6-3
clone_size: .
d_call: TRBD2
cdr3_nt: TGTGCCAGCAACCGGGGGGGCCTGCGCGGGGAGCTGTTTTTT
cdr3_aa: CASNRGGLRGELFF

j_call: TRBJ2-3
v_call: TRBV5-1
clone_size: few
d_call: .
cdr3_nt: TGCGCCAGCAGCGCCGGTTCAGGAGATACGCAGTATTTT
cdr3_aa: CASSAGSGDTQYF

j_call: TRBJ2-5
v_call: TRBV20-1
clone_size: .
d_call: TRBD2
cdr3_nt: TGCTGTGCTAGAGATGTCGCGACTAGCGGGGGGGCTGGACGCGAGACCCAGTACTTC
cdr3_aa: CCARDVATSGGAGRETQYF

j_call: TRBJ2-5
v_call: TRBV6-2/TRBV6-3
clone_size: many
d_call: TRBD2
cdr3_nt: TGTGCCAGCCAAGGGCCCCGGACTAGCAGTCGAGAGACCCAGTACTTC
cdr3_aa: CASQGPRTSSRETQYF

j_call: TRBJ2-1
v_call: TRBV25-1
clone_size: .
d_call: TRBD1
cdr3_nt: TGTGCCAGCAGTGAAAGGACAGGGAGCTCCTACAATGAGCAGTTCTTC
cdr3_aa: CASSERTGSSYNEQFF

j_call: TRBJ2-1
v_call: TRBV20-1
clone_size: .
d_call: TRBD2
cdr3_nt: TGCAGTGCTATGAGCGGGAGGGGAGTCGGTGAGCAGTTCTTC
cdr3_aa: CSAMSGRGVGEQFF